This TCR beta chain is from a study of T cell clusters in autoimmune cytopenias. Study-level findings and limits: Physiological T cell clusters of healthy donors were apparently absent in primary autoimmune cytopenia patients. The T cell clusters came from computational analysis alone and lack functional validation. Compared with active autoimmune hepatitis patients, healthy donors showed about 2.7-fold more exclusive TRB clusters.

This CDR3 is built from 11 residues. Germline V lookup: CDR1 LNHDA, CDR2 SQIVND (reference sequence). TRB amplification used around 0.25 ug of peripheral blood genomic DNA. Multiplex touch-down PCR amplified TRB using TRB-A and TRB-B pools in one tube. TCRdb reworked the multiplex PCR reads into one entry per CDR3 protein, no DNA. This sample's table has some 8,100 distinct CDR3 sequences. To note about this clonotype: No antigen is known for it.

The sequenced sample was peripheral blood. This clonotype originated in a human donor with an autoimmune cytopenia or autoimmune hepatitis (not recorded which). The chain combines TRBV19 with TRBJ1-1; TCRdb designates TRBD1, a call that cannot be tested without DNA. The CDR3 here is CGAGMNTEAFF. The whole variable domain, remainder taken from reference TRBV19 and TRBJ1-1, is DGGITQSPKYLFRKEGQNVTLSCEQNLNHDAMYWYRQDPGQGLRLIYYSQIVNDFQKGDIAEGYSVSREKKESFPLTVTSAQKNPTAFYLCGAGMNTEAFFGQGTRLTVV.